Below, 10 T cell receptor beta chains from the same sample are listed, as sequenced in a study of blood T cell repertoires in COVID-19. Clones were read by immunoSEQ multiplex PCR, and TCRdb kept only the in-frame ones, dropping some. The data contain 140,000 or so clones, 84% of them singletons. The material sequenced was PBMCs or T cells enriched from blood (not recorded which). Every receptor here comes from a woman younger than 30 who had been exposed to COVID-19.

CDR3 in amino acids: CASSALTGFSYGYTF. CDR3 DNA sequence: TGTGCCAGCAGCGCCCTTACAGGGTTCAGCTATGGCTACACCTTC. This chain uses TRBV2 with TRBJ1-2; D possibly corresponds to TRBD1 (6 bases). The V gene lost 6 bases and the J gene lost 4 bases, with 18 bases spanning the gap. Per germline, CDR1 SNHLY and CDR2 FYNNEI. The CDR3 runs 15 residues.

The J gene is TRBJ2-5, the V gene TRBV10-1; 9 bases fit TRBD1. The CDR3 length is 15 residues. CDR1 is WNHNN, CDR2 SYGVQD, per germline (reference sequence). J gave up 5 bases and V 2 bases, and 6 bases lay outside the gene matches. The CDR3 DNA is TGCGCCAGCAGTGAGCCGGGACAGGGAACGGAGACCCAGTACTTC. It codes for CASSEPGQGTETQYF.

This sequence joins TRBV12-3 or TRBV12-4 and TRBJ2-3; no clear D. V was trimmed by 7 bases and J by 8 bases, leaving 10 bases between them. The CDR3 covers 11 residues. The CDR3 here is CASISVGTQYF. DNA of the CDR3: TGTGCCAGCATATCGGTCGGTACGCAGTATTTT.

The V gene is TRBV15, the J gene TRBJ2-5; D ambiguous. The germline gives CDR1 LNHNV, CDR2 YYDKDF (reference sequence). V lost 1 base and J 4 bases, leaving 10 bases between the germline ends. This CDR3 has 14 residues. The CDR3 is CATSRVTRLETQYF. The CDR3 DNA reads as TGTGCCACCAGCAGAGTGACAAGATTAGAGACCCAGTACTTC.

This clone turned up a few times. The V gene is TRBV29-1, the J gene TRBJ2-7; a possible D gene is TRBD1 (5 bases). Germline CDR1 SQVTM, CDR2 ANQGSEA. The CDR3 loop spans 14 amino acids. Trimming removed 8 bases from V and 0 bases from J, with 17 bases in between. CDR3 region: CSQWGPWSSYEQYF. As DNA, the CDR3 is TGCAGCCAGTGGGGCCCGTGGAGCTCCTACGAGCAGTACTTC.

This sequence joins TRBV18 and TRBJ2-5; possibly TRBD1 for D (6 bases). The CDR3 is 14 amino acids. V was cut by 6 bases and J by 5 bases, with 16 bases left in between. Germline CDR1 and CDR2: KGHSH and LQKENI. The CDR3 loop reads CASSPPGVRETQYF. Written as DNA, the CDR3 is TGTGCCAGCTCCCCTCCAGGGGTACGGGAGACCCAGTACTTC.

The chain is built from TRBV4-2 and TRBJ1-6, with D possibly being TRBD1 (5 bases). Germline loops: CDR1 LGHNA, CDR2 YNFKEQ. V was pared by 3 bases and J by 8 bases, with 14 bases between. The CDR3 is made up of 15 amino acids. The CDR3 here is CASSQGPGGDSPLHF. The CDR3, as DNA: TGTGCCAGCAGCCAGGGGCCGGGAGGGGATTCACCCCTCCACTTT.

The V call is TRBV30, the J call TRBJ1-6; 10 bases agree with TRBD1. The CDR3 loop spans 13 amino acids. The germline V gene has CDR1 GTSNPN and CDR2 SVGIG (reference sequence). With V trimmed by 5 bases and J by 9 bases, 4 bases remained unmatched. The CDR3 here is CAWGTGVFSPLHF. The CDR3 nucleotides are TGTGCCTGGGGGACAGGGGTTTTTTCACCCCTCCACTTT.

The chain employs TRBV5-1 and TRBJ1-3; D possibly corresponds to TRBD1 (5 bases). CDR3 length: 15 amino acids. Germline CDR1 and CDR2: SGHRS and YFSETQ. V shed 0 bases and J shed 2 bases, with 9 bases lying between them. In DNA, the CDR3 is TGCGCCAGCAGCTTGGAGGGGCGGACTGGAAACACCATATATTTT. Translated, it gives CASSLEGRTGNTIYF.

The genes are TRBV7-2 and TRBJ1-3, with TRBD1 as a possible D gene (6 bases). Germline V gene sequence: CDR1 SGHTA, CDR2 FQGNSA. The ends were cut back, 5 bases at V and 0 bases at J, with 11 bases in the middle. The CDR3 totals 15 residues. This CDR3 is CASSPGVGSGNTIYF. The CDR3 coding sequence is TGTGCCAGCAGCCCAGGGGTCGGCTCTGGAAACACCATATATTTT.